This T cell receptor beta chain was sequenced in a study of T cells in localized non-small cell lung cancer. This clone appeared a few times. The CDR3 contains 13 residues. Per the germline V gene, CDR1 is GTSNPN and CDR2 is SVGIG (reference sequence). V was cut by 2 bases and J by 12 bases, with 16 bases left in between. The method was immunoSEQ multiplex PCR; TCRdb's version includes in-frame clones alone and lacks a portion of them. The sample lists about 6,700 clones, around 40% occurring once. The sequencing here drew on lung tumor tissue, taken before any cancer treatment. The rearrangement uses TRBV30 and TRBJ2-2, with a weak D call TRBD2 (6 bases). The sequence came from a man aged 35-75 years with stage III lung adenocarcinoma. Here the CDR3 DNA reads TGTGCCTGGAGTAAAGGAGGGGACGGAAAGCTGTTTTTT. It codes for CAWSKGGDGKLFF.